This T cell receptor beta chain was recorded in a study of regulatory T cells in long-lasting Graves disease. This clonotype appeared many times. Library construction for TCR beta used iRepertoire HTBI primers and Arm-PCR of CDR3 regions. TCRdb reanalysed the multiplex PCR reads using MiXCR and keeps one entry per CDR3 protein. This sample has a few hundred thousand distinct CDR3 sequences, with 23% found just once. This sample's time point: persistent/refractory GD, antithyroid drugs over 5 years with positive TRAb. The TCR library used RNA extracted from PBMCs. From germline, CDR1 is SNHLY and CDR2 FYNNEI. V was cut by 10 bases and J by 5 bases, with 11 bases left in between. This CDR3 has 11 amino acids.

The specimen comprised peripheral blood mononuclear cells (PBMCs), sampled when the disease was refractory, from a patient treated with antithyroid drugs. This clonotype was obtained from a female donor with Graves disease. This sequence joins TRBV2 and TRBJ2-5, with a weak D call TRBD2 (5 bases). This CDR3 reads CATQRTETQYF. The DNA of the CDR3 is TGTGCCACCCAAAGGACTGAGACCCAGTACTTC.